Each of the 17 T cell receptor beta chains below was sequenced from the same sample in a study of blood T cell repertoires in COVID-19 (dated by TCRdb to 2020 to 2021). Receptors were amplified or captured by the immunoSEQ multiplex PCR assay. Entries here come from immuneACCESS through TCRdb and include only in-frame sequences with V and J called. Some clones fail to appear in such tables; in the studies checked, an unresolved V gene covers under half of the shortfall, and the cause of the remainder is unknown. This sample is represented by tens of thousands of clones; 85% to 90% of them were singletons. Approximately 45% of the sample goes to the ten largest clones. The sequenced sample consisted of peripheral blood. The source is a woman between 55 and 75 years old with COVID-19, enrolled during active disease.

J is TRBJ1-2 and V is TRBV4-1; the D is unclear. The CDR3 is 14 residues long. Germline CDR1 reads MGHRA; CDR2 reads YSYEKL. Trimming removed 3 bases at V and 2 bases at J, with 10 bases between. In nucleotides, the CDR3 is TGCGCCAGCAGCCATACTATGGAAAACTATGGCTACACCTTC. Translated, it gives CASSHTMENYGYTF.

The rearrangement joins TRBV7-9 to TRBJ2-1, with 7 positions matching TRBD2. This CDR3 contains 13 residues. With 5 bases clipped from V and 6 bases from J, the junction kept 4 bases outside the gene matches. Per the germline V gene, CDR1 is SEHNR and CDR2 is FQNEAQ (reference sequence). CDR3 sequence reads: CASSHRLANEQFF. CDR3 in DNA: TGTGCCAGCAGCCATAGACTAGCCAATGAGCAGTTCTTC.

V gene TRBV4-3 combines with J gene TRBJ2-7; TRBD2 aligns across 16 bases. Germline V gene sequence: CDR1 LGHNA, CDR2 YSLEER. V shed 3 bases, J shed 0 bases, and the junction held 8 bases outside the gene matches. CDR3 length equals 19 residues. This CDR3 is CASSQDLGLAGGFSYEQYF. The CDR3 bases are TGCGCCAGCAGCCAGGACCTGGGACTAGCGGGAGGGTTCTCCTACGAGCAGTACTTC.

The chain has TRBV11-2 and TRBJ1-5, with D unresolved. This CDR3 is 17 amino acids long. Germline assignment: CDR1 SGHAT and CDR2 FQNNGV. Trimming took 3 bases from V and 2 from J, leaving 17 bases between them. In DNA form, the CDR3 reads TGTGCCAGCAGCTTGACGGACTACGGACGGCGCAATCAGCCCCAGCATTTT. Encoded protein: CASSLTDYGRRNQPQHF.

The J gene is TRBJ1-2, the V gene TRBV21-1. TRBV21-1 is classified as a pseudogene. The CDR3 spans 14 residues. CDR3 protein: CAPGRGRMIYGYTF. The CDR3 DNA is TGTGCCCCCGGGAGGGGCCGGATGATCTATGGCTACACCTTC.

This clone was counted a few times. The V gene is TRBV7-9, the J gene TRBJ2-7; D remains ambiguous. This CDR3 has 12 residues. V dropped 5 bases and J dropped 1 base, with 6 bases sitting between them. Germline assignment: CDR1 SEHNR and CDR2 FQNEAQ (reference sequence). CDR3 in amino acids: CASSPFSYEQYF. DNA of the CDR3: TGTGCCAGCAGCCCCTTTTCCTACGAGCAGTACTTC. The whole variable domain, filled in from reference TRBV7-9 and TRBJ2-7, reads DTGVSQNPRHKITKRGQNVTFRCDPISEHNRLYWYRQTLGQGPEFLTYFQNEAQLEKSRLLSDRFSAERPKGSFSTLEIQRTEQGDSAMYLCASSPFSYEQYFGPGTRLTVT.

The chain links TRBV6-2 or TRBV6-3 to TRBJ2-3; TRBD2 might be the D (5 bases). From germline, CDR1 is MNHEY and CDR2 SVGEGT. Trimming shortened V by 4 bases and J by 2 bases, and 16 bases separated the two germline ends. This CDR3 region has 16 residues. CDR3 nucleotides: TGTGCCAGCAGTTCCCTACTGAGCGGACCCACAGATACGCAGTATTTT. It specifies CASSSLLSGPTDTQYF.

J is TRBJ2-1 and V is TRBV6-2 or TRBV6-3, with TRBD1 identical over 7 bases. The germline V gene has CDR1 MNHEY and CDR2 SVGEGT. This CDR3 has 16 residues. The V and J ends lost 6 bases and 4 bases, in that order; junction bases with no gene match: 12. The CDR3 DNA reads as TGTGCCAGCAGCCCACAGGGGCCCATGGGGTACAATGAGCAGTTCTTC. This translates into CASSPQGPMGYNEQFF.

This clone occurred a few times. The rearrangement links TRBV4-1 to TRBJ2-3; 10 bases align to TRBD1. This CDR3 region has 16 residues. Per germline, CDR1 MGHRA and CDR2 YSYEKL. The trim removed 3 bases at V and 6 bases at J, leaving 9 bases unmatched. CDR3 in DNA: TGCGCCAGCAGCCACCGATTCGGACAGGGGGAGGATACGCAGTATTTT. It encodes CASSHRFGQGEDTQYF.

This clone was detected once. This rearrangement joins TRBV5-4 to TRBJ2-3; TRBD2 aligns across 8 bases. From germline, CDR1 is SGHNT and CDR2 YYREEE (reference sequence). Germline trimming cut 4 bases from V and 5 bases from J; bases unmatched to any gene: 12. This CDR3 spans 16 amino acids. This CDR3 is CASSLGGGQSGDTQYF. For the CDR3, the DNA is TGTGCCAGCAGCCTAGGCGGGGGGCAGTCGGGAGATACGCAGTATTTT.

The chain has TRBV6-5 and TRBJ1-6; a possible D gene is TRBD1 (6 bases). Per germline, CDR1 MNHEY and CDR2 SVGAGI. V lost 2 bases and J 2 bases, leaving 10 bases between the germline ends. The CDR3 loop spans 16 amino acids. CDR3 nucleotides: TGTGCCAGCAGTTACACCCGGGACACCTATAATTCACCCCTCCACTTT. It translates to CASSYTRDTYNSPLHF.

J is TRBJ1-1 and V is TRBV5-1; TRBD1 might be the D (5 bases). Trimming pared 0 bases from V and 1 base from J, leaving 7 bases between. The CDR3 contains 14 residues. Germline assignment: CDR1 SGHRS and CDR2 YFSETQ. CDR3 coding DNA: TGCGCCAGCAGCTTGGCCGGGGGGAACACTGAAGCTTTCTTT. Its protein product is CASSLAGGNTEAFF. Together with reference TRBV5-1 and TRBJ1-1, the CDR3 gives the full variable domain: KAGVTQTPRYLIKTRGQQVTLSCSPISGHRSVSWYQQTPGQGLQFLFEYFSETQRNKGNFPGRFSGRQFSNSRSEMNVSTLELGDSALYLCASSLAGGNTEAFFGQGTRLTVV.

The V call is TRBV7-2, the J call TRBJ1-1, with no clear D. Looked up from germline, CDR1 is SGHTA and CDR2 is FQGNSA. This CDR3 spans 12 amino acids. V lost 0 bases to trimming and J lost 5 bases, with 4 bases between them. The CDR3 region is CASSLALTEAFF. The DNA for the CDR3 is TGTGCCAGCAGCTTAGCTCTTACTGAAGCTTTCTTT.

The chain has TRBV3-1 (or the pseudogene TRBV3-2) and TRBJ2-2; TRBD2 agrees at 16 bases. The CDR3 sequence is 18 residues long. CDR1 is LGHDT, CDR2 YNNKEL, per germline (reference sequence). V shed 4 bases and J 4 bases; nucleotides not matched to a gene: 6. CDR3 DNA sequence: TGTGCCAGCAGCCGCGGGACTAGCGGGGGGGCGAGCACCGGGGAGCTGTTTTTT. Translated: CASSRGTSGGASTGELFF.

The genes are TRBV27 and TRBJ2-7; unclear D gene. The germline V and J ends were trimmed by 4 bases and 0 bases, with 4 bases remaining between them. Germline assignment: CDR1 MNHEY and CDR2 SMNVEV (reference sequence). CDR3 size: 12 residues. The CDR3 loop is CASSSSSYEQYF. The CDR3 nucleotides are TGTGCCAGCAGTTCCTCCTCCTACGAGCAGTACTTC.

The rearrangement uses TRBV6-5 and TRBJ2-7; a possible D gene is TRBD1 (6 bases). This CDR3 region has 13 residues. V gave up 6 bases and J gave up 1 base, with 10 bases separating them. Germline CDR1 is MNHEY and CDR2 is SVGAGI. The CDR3 is CASRRDTSYEQYF. The CDR3 DNA reads TGTGCCAGCAGACGGGACACTTCCTACGAGCAGTACTTC.

Points on this clone: The junction and the germline gene differ at one end; a read error may be behind it. V usage is TRBV6-7 and J usage is TRBJ1-5; no clear D gene. TRBV6-7 is an open reading frame, and its role is uncertain. This CDR3 has 13 amino acids. This CDR3 is CPPGGCLNQPQHF. The DNA for the CDR3 is TGCCCCCCGGGAGGGTGCCTCAATCAGCCCCAGCATTTT.